This passage covers 3 T cell receptor beta chains from one sample sequenced in a study of CD8+ T cells in alopecia areata. Following extraction, RNA underwent reverse transcription to cDNA, which served as the sequencing template. Only in-frame clones appear in the TCRdb table, and some are missing; sequencing was by immunoSEQ multiplex PCR. The sample yields about 180,000 clones, around 63% seen once. Here the sequenced sample was CD4+ T cells sorted from blood, taken at week 0. The receptors were gathered from a human donor with alopecia areata.

The CDR3 sequence is CAFTPGQGSYGYTF. In nucleotides, the CDR3 is TGTGCCTTTACACCGGGACAGGGATCCTATGGCTACACCTTC. The gene calls are TRBV30 and TRBJ1-2; TRBD1 aligns across 9 bases. V shed 7 bases and J 4 bases; nucleotides not matched to a gene: 10. Germline V gene data show CDR1 as GTSNPN and CDR2 as SVGIG (reference sequence). This CDR3 comprises 14 residues.

Of note for this clone: The junction does not match germline at one end; this may be a read error. This chain connects TRBV4-3 to TRBJ2-1; 8 bases fit TRBD2. The CDR3 covers 20 residues. Germline V lookup: CDR1 LGHNA, CDR2 YSLEER. The DNA of the CDR3 is TGCGCCAGCAGTCAAGAAAGTCGGGGGGGCCGGAGGAGCTCCTACAATGAGCAGTTCTTC. It specifies CASSQESRGGRRSSYNEQFF.

This chain links TRBV25-1 with TRBJ2-7; D not certain. Germline CDR1 and CDR2: MGHDK and SYGVNS. The V end was cut by 4 bases, the J end by 4 bases, with 5 bases between. There are 11 residues in the CDR3. CDR3 in DNA: TGTGCCAGCAGTGTATGGTACGAGCAGTACTTC. Protein: CASSVWYEQYF.